The present TCR beta chain was sequenced within a study of T-cell memory formation after mild COVID-19. About the study: Among the donors, TCR clusters were largely specific to each donor.

Study results and limitations: Most CD4+ clones that shrank were in CM and EM, while CD8+ ones turned up in EMRA.

This clonotype appeared a few times. As yet, its antigen is unknown. MiXCR, run by TCRdb on the 5' RACE reads, gives a single entry per CDR3 protein. The sample lists roughly 260,000 distinct CDR3 sequences, less than 20% occurring once. The sample was PBMCs or a T cell subset sorted from them (not recorded which). This TCR derives from a man between 18 and 35 years old who had mild COVID-19 (a few samples of this study predate the infection). Cell type and time point are not known.

This CDR3 reads CASSRTGDQETQYF. CDR3 in DNA: TGTGCCAGCAGCCGGACCGGGGACCAAGAGACCCAGTACTTC. V usage is TRBV7-2 and J usage is TRBJ2-5; D perhaps matches TRBD2 (5 bases). CDR1 and CDR2 (germline): SGHTA, FQGNSA. CDR3 length: 14 amino acids. With 5 bases removed from V and 0 bases from J, the gap between germline ends came to 10 bases.